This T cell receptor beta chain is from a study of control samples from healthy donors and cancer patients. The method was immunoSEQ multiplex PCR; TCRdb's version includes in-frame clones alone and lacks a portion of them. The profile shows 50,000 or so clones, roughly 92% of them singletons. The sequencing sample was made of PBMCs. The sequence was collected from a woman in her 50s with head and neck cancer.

The CDR3 bases are TGTGCCAGCAGCTTGGCCATAGACAGCTCTGGAAACACCATATATTTT. Protein product: CASSLAIDSSGNTIYF. The chain uses TRBV5-5 and TRBJ1-3; a weak D match, TRBD1 (5 bases). The V end was cut by 0 bases, the J end by 0 bases, with 10 bases between. This CDR3 spans 16 amino acids. CDR1 and CDR2 from the germline V gene are SGHKS and YYEKEE (reference sequence). Filled out from reference TRBV5-5 and TRBJ1-3, the complete variable domain reads DAGVTQSPTHLIKTRGQQVTLRCSPISGHKSVSWYQQVLGQGPQFIFQYYEKEERGRGNFPDRFSARQFPNYSSELNVNALLLGDSALYLCASSLAIDSSGNTIYFGEGSWLTVV.